This T cell receptor beta chain was observed in a study of T cells in Graves' hyperthyroidism and ophthalmopathy. This CDR3 spans 16 amino acids. Germline lookup yields CDR1 MNHEY and CDR2 SMNVEV (reference sequence). Trimming left V 5 bases short and J 6 bases short, with 20 bases between. Authors of the study amplified TCR beta CDR3 regions from RNA transcripts. Initially, a first-round RT-PCR of the TCR CDR3 employed the HTBI primer set. MiXCR, run by TCRdb on the multiplex PCR reads, gives a single entry per CDR3 protein. This sample has fewer than 250,000 distinct CDR3 sequences, with 17% found just once. This clonotype was counted between two and nine times.

The V and J genes are TRBV27 and TRBJ2-1, with D hard to call. Source material: blood. This sequence originates from a man aged 50 to 59 with Graves' hyperthyroidism. This CDR3 is CASSPMSYSPLNEQFF. CDR3 in DNA: TGTGCCAGCAGTCCGATGTCTTACTCCCCCCTCAATGAGCAGTTCTTC.